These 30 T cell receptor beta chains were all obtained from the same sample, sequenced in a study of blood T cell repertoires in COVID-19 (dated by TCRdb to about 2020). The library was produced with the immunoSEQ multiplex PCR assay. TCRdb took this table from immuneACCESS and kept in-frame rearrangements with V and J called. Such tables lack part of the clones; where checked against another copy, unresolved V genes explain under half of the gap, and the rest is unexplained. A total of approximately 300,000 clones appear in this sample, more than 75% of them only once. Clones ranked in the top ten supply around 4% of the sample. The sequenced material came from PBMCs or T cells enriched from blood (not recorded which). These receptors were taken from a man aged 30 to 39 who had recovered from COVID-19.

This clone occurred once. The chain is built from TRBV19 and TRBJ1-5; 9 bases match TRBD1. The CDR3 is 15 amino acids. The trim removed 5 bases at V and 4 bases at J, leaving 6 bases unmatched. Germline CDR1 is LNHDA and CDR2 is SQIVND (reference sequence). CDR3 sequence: CASSSGQGLNQPQHF. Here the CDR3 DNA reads TGTGCCAGTAGTTCCGGACAGGGGTTGAATCAGCCCCAGCATTTT.

The CDR3 spells CASSFGSANTGELFF. CDR3 nucleotide sequence: TGTGCCAGCAGTTTCGGGTCGGCGAACACCGGGGAGCTGTTTTTT. The rearrangement links TRBV28 to TRBJ2-2; D is unclear. V was clipped by 3 bases and J by 0 bases, with 8 bases between them. The CDR3 is 15 residues long. Germline CDR1 is MDHEN and CDR2 is SYDVKM. The full variable domain, completed using reference TRBV28 and TRBJ2-2, is DVKVTQSSRYLVKRTGEKVFLECVQDMDHENMFWYRQDPGLGLRLIYFSYDVKMKEKGDIPEGYSVSREKKERFSLILESASTNQTSMYLCASSFGSANTGELFFGEGSRLTVL.

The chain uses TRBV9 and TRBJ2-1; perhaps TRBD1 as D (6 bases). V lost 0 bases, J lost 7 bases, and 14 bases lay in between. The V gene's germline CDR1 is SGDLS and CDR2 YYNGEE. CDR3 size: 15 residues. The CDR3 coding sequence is TGTGCCAGCAGCGTAGCTACAGGGATGGGGAATGAGCAGTTCTTC. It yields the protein CASSVATGMGNEQFF. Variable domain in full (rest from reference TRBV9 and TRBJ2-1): DSGVTQTPKHLITATGQRVTLRCSPRSGDLSVYWYQQSLDQGLQFLIQYYNGEERAKGNILERFSAQQFPDLHSELNLSSLELGDSALYFCASSVATGMGNEQFFGPGTRLTVL.

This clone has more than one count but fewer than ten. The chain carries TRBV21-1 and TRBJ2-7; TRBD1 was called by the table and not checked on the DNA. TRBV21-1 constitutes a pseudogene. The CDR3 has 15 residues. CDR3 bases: TGTGCCAGCAGCAGACGAAAGACAGGGGGCTACGAGCAGTACTTC. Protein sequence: CASSRRKTGGYEQYF.

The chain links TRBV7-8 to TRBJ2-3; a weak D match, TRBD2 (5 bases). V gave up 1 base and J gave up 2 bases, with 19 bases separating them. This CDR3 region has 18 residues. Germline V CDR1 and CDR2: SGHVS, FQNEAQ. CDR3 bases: TGTGCCAGCAGCTTAGGTTATTCCCGGGGAGCCCCCACAGATACGCAGTATTTT. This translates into CASSLGYSRGAPTDTQYF. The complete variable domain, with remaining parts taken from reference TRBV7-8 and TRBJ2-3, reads GAGVSQSPRYKVAKRGQDVALRCDPISGHVSLFWYQQALGQGPEFLTYFQNEAQLDKSGLPSDRFFAERPEGSVSTLKIQRTQQEDSAVYLCASSLGYSRGAPTDTQYFGPGTRLTVL.

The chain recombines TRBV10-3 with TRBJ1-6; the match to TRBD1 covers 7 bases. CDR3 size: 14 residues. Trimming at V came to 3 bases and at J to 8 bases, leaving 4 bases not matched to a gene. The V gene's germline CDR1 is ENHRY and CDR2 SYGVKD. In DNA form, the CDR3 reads TGTGCCATCAGTGACGGGCAGGGGGATTCACCCCTCCACTTT. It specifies CAISDGQGDSPLHF.

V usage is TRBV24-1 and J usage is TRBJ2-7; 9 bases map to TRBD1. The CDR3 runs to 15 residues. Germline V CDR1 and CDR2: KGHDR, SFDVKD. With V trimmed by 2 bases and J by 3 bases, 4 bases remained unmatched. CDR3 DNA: TGTGCCACCAGTGATTCCGGGACAGGGAACTACGAGCAGTACTTC. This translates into CATSDSGTGNYEQYF.

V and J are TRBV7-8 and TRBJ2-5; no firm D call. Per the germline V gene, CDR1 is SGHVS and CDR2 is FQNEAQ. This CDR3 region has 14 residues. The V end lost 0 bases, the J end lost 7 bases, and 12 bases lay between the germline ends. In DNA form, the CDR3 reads TGTGCCAGCAGCTTAGCGCGGTCAACACGGACCCAGTACTTC. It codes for CASSLARSTRTQYF.

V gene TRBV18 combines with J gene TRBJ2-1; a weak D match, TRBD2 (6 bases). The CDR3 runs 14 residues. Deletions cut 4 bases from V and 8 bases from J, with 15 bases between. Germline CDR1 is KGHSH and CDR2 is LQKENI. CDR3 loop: CASSQMRDPDEQFF. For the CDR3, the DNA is TGTGCCAGCTCACAAATGCGGGATCCTGATGAGCAGTTCTTC.

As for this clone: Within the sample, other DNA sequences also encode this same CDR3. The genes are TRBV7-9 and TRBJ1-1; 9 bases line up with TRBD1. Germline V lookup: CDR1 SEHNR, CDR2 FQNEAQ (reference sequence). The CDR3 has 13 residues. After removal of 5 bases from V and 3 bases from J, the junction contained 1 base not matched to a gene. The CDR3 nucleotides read TGTGCCAGCAGCCGGACAGGGGACACTGAAGCTTTCTTT. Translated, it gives CASSRTGDTEAFF.

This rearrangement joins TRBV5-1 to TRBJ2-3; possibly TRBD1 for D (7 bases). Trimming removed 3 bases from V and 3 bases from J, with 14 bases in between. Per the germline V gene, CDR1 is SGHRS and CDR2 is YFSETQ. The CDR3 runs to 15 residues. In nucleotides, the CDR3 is TGCGCCAGCAGCTACGGAGGGGGCGATACAGATACGCAGTATTTT. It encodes CASSYGGGDTDTQYF.

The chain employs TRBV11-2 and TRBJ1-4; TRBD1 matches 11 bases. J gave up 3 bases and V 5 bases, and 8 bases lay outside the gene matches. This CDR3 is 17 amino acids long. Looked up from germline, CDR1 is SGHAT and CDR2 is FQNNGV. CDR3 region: CASSTPDRGLANEKLFF. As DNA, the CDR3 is TGTGCCAGCAGCACGCCGGACAGGGGGCTCGCTAATGAAAAACTGTTTTTT.

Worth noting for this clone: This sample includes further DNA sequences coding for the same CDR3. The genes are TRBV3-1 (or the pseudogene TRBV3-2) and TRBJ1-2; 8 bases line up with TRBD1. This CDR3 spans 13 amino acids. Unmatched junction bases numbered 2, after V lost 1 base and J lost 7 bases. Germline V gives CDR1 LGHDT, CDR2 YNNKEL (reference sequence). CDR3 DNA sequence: TGTGCCAGCAGCCAAGGACAGGGGTTTGGCTACACCTTC. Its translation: CASSQGQGFGYTF.

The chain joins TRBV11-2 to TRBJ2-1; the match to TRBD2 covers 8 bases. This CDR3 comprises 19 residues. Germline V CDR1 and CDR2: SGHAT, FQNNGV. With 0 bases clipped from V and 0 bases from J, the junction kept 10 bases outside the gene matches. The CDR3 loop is CASSLDERVAGHSYNEQFF. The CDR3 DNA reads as TGTGCCAGCAGCTTAGATGAAAGGGTAGCGGGGCACTCCTACAATGAGCAGTTCTTC.

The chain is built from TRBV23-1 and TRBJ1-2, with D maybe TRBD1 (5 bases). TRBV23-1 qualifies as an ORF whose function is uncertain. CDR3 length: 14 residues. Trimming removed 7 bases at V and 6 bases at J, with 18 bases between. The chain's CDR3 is CASTHSIRVDGYTF. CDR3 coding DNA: TGCGCCAGCACCCACAGCATCAGGGTAGATGGCTACACCTTC.

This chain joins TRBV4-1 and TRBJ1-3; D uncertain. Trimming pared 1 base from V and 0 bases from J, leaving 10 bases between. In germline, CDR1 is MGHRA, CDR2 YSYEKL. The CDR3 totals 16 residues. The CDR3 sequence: CASSQGFVSSGNTIYF. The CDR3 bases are TGCGCCAGCAGCCAAGGTTTTGTGAGCTCTGGAAACACCATATATTTT.

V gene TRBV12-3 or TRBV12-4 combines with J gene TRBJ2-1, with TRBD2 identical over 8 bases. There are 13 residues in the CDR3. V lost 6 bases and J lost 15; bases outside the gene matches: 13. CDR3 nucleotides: TGTGCCAGCAGCAGGATGACGGGGGGGATCCTGTTCTTC. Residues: CASSRMTGGILFF.

For the CDR3, the DNA is TGTGCCAGCAGCCAAGGCAGGGCTTATGGCTACACCTTC. Protein product: CASSQGRAYGYTF. V and J are TRBV3-1 (or the pseudogene TRBV3-2) and TRBJ1-2; perhaps TRBD1 as D (5 bases). V was pared by 1 base and J by 5 bases, with 8 bases between. CDR3 length equals 13 residues. Per the germline V gene, CDR1 is LGHDT and CDR2 is YNNKEL (reference sequence).

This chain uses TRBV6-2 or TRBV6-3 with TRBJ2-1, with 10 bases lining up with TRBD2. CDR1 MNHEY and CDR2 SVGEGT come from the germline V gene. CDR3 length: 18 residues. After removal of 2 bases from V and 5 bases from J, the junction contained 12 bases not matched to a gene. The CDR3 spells CASSYPPRTSGSHNEQFF. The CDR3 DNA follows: TGTGCCAGCAGTTACCCTCCCCGGACTAGCGGTTCCCACAATGAGCAGTTCTTC.

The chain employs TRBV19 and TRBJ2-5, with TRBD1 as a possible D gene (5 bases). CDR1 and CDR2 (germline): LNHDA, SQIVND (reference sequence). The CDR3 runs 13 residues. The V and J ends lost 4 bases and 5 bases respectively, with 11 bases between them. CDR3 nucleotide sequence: TGTGCCAGTAGTACGGCAGGGTATGAGACCCAGTACTTC. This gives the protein CASSTAGYETQYF.

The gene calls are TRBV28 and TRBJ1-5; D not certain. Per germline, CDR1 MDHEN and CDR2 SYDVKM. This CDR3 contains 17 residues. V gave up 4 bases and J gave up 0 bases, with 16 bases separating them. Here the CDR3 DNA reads TGTGCCAGCAGTTACCCGGGGATTGCTTATAGCAATCAGCCCCAGCATTTT. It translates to CASSYPGIAYSNQPQHF.

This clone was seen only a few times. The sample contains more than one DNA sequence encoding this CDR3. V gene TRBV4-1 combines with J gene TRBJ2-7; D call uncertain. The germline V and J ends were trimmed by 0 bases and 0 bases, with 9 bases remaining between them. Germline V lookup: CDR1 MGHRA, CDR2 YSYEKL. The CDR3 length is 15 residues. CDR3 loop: CASSQDPGSSYEQYF. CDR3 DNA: TGCGCCAGCAGCCAAGATCCAGGATCCTCCTACGAGCAGTACTTC.

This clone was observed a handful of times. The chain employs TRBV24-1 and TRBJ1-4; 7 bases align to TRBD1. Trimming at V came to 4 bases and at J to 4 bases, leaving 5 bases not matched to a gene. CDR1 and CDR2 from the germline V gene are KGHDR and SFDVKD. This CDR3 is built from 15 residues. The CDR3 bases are TGTGCCACCAGTGAGGGACAGTCAAGTAATGAAAAACTGTTTTTT. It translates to CATSEGQSSNEKLFF.

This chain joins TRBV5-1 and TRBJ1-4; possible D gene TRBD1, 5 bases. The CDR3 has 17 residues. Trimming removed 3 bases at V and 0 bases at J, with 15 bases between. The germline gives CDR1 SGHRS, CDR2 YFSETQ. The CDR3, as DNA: TGCGCCAGCAGCTCATCAGGGCTTCTTGCAACTAATGAAAAACTGTTTTTT. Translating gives CASSSSGLLATNEKLFF. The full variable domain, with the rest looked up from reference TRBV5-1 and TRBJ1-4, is KAGVTQTPRYLIKTRGQQVTLSCSPISGHRSVSWYQQTPGQGLQFLFEYFSETQRNKGNFPGRFSGRQFSNSRSEMNVSTLELGDSALYLCASSSSGLLATNEKLFFGSGTQLSVL.

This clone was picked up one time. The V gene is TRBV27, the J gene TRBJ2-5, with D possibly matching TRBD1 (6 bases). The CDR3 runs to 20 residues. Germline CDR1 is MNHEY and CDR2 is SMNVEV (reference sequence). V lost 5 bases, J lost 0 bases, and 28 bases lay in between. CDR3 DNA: TGTGCCAGCAGTCCGGACCCCAGGACAGCGCCGGACTCGTACCAAGAGACCCAGTACTTC. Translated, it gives CASSPDPRTAPDSYQETQYF.

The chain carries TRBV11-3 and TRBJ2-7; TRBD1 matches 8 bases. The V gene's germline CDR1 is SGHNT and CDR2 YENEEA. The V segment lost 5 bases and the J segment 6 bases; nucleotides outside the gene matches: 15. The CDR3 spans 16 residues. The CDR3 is CASSPGQGFVSGEQYF. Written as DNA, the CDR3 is TGTGCCAGCAGCCCAGGACAGGGTTTCGTCTCGGGCGAGCAGTACTTC.

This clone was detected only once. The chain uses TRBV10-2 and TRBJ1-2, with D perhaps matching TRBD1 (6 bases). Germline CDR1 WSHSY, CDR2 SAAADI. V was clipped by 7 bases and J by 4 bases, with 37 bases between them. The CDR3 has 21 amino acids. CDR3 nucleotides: TGCGCCAGCACCGAAGGGTTGGTATTCGCAATGAGCGATTCCAGGGGCTATGGCTACACCTTC. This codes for CASTEGLVFAMSDSRGYGYTF.

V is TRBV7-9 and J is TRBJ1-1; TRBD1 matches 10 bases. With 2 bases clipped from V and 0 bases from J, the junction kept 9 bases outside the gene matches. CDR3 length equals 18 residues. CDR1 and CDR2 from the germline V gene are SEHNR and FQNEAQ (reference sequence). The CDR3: CASSLSGTGAPMNTEAFF. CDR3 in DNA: TGTGCCAGCAGCTTATCTGGGACAGGGGCCCCCATGAACACTGAAGCTTTCTTT.

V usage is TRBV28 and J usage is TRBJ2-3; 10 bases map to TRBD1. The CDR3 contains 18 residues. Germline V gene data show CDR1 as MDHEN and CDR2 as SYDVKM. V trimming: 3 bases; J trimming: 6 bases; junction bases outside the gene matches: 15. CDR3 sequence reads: CASSFTSGQGVNWDTQYF. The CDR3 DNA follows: TGTGCCAGCAGTTTTACTTCTGGACAGGGGGTGAATTGGGATACGCAGTATTTT.

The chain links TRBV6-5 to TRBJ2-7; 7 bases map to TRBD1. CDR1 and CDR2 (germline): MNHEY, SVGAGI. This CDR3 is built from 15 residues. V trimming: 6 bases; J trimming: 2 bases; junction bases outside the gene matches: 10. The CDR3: CASSREPGQTYEQYF. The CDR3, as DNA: TGTGCCAGCAGCAGAGAACCGGGACAGACCTACGAGCAGTACTTC.